This T cell receptor (beta chain) emerged from a study of blood T cell repertoires in COVID-19. The overall study: Some COVID-19 samples were acute and others convalescent; all came from the United States, Italy and Spain. From T cells, B-cell-depleted T cells, or PBMCs came the material, which was cDNA or gDNA.

Germline CDR1 SEHNR, CDR2 FQNEAQ (reference sequence). There are 15 residues in the CDR3. The V and J ends lost 5 bases and 6 bases, in that order; junction bases with no gene match: 9. Original processing methods: The authors estimated nucleated cell counts from reference gene primer amplification. The protocol was immunoSEQ multiplex PCR, while the TCRdb copy is restricted to in-frame clones and leaves out a portion. V and J calls and clone size are as listed in that table; D and trimming were resolved from the DNA. The sample holds over 60,000 clones; more than 90% are singletons and the top ten take approximately 6.2%.

This receptor was obtained from a human donor in a cohort sampled during active COVID-19. The sequenced material came from peripheral blood. The chain couples TRBV7-9 to TRBJ2-1, with 8 nucleotides matching TRBD2. The CDR3 DNA sequence: TGTGCCAGCAGCCCCGGGACTAGTAGGGGCAATGAGCAGTTCTTC. Translating gives CASSPGTSRGNEQFF.